The entry below gives a single T cell receptor beta chain sequence along with its context. Its target is unknown. TCRdb reanalyzed the 5' RACE reads, giving one entry per CDR3 protein sequence and no DNA. The specimen's table records fewer than 400,000 distinct CDR3 sequences. This record comes from a study of T cells expressing NK-cell markers. The wider study: The authors derived TCR beta repertoires from sorted CD3+CD56+NKG2C+, CD3+CD56+NKG2C- and CD3+CD56-NKG2C+ T cells. Overall study findings and caveats: Expanded NKG2C+ T cell clones had unclear HCMV specificity. Dominant NKG2C+ clonotypes made up about 1.0-7.0% of CD8+ T cells in a handful of donors. The study found these clonotypes also leading the CD3+CD56-NKG2C+ fraction in several donors.

The length of the CDR3 is 16 residues. Sample: blood T cells: a sorted CD56 or NKG2C T cell subset, CD4+ or CD8+ T cells, or bulk PBMC T cells (not recorded which). The chain recombines TRBV12-3 or TRBV12-4 with TRBJ2-1; without DNA, the TCRdb call of TRBD1 cannot be checked. This clonotype was sampled from a woman in her 50s in good health. CDR3 loop: CASSLATGGANNEQFF.